Listed here are 24 T cell receptor beta chains from one sample, sequenced in a study of shared clonotypes between healthy human individuals. Terminally differentiated effector memory CD45RA+ cells were left out of the naive CD8 fraction, which was CD45RO-negative and positively selected for CCR7. TCRdb's copy holds only in-frame clones and misses some; the assay was immunoSEQ multiplex PCR. Among 560,000 or so clones, approximately 96% were seen once, and the ten largest hold about 0.12%. Input material: naive CD8+ T cells sorted from blood. Source of these receptors: a woman in her twenties or thirties in good health.

V gene TRBV29-1 combines with J gene TRBJ1-2, with 7 bases identical to TRBD1. The V gene's germline CDR1 is SQVTM and CDR2 ANQGSEA. This CDR3 contains 12 residues. Trimming cost V 3 bases and J 6 bases; bases outside gene matches: 4. The CDR3, as DNA: TGCAGCGTTGACGGGACAGAGAATGGCTACACCTTC. Amino acids: CSVDGTENGYTF.

The J gene is TRBJ1-1, the V gene TRBV5-8; D is unresolved. The germline V and J ends were trimmed by 0 bases and 1 base, with 7 bases remaining between them. The germline V gene encodes CDR1 SGHTS and CDR2 YDEGEE. This CDR3 region has 14 residues. The CDR3 sequence: CASSLVRGNTEAFF. CDR3 bases: TGTGCCAGCAGCTTGGTACGAGGGAACACTGAAGCTTTCTTT. Based on the CDR3 plus reference TRBV5-8 and TRBJ1-1, the full variable domain is EAGVTQSPTHLIKTRGQQATLRCSPISGHTSVYWYQQALGLGLQFLLWYDEGEERNRGNFPPRFSGRQFPNYSSELNVNALELEDSALYLCASSLVRGNTEAFFGQGTRLTVV.

This chain uses TRBV5-1 with TRBJ2-7; 10 bases agree with TRBD1. V shed 4 bases and J 2 bases; nucleotides not matched to a gene: 6. Germline CDR1 SGHRS, CDR2 YFSETQ. CDR3 size: 15 residues. The CDR3 loop is CASSDDRGPTYEQYF. The CDR3 region has the DNA TGCGCCAGCAGCGACGACAGGGGGCCCACCTACGAGCAGTACTTC.

J is TRBJ2-7 and V is TRBV11-2, with 8 bases fitting TRBD1. Germline V gives CDR1 SGHAT, CDR2 FQNNGV. Trimming removed 4 bases from V and 4 bases from J; junction bases left unmatched: 6. The CDR3 sequence is 14 residues long. CDR3 nucleotide sequence: TGTGCCAGCAGCTCAGACAGGGGATCGTACGAGCAGTACTTC. The encoded protein is CASSSDRGSYEQYF.

The J gene is TRBJ2-2, the V gene TRBV5-1; 10 bases fit TRBD1. This CDR3 has 16 residues. Germline CDR1 SGHRS, CDR2 YFSETQ. V gave up 7 bases and J gave up 5 bases; unmatched junction bases: 11. The CDR3 nucleotides are TGCGCCAGCGCGGCCCGGGACAGGGGTATGACCGGGGAGCTGTTTTTT. Its protein is CASAARDRGMTGELFF.

The chain joins TRBV27 to TRBJ1-2; D perhaps matches TRBD1 (6 bases). The V and J ends lost 3 bases and 6 bases respectively, with 14 bases between them. The CDR3 extends over 14 amino acids. Germline CDR1 reads MNHEY; CDR2 reads SMNVEV (reference sequence). This chain's CDR3 is CASSFGGRMNGYTF. CDR3 DNA: TGTGCCAGCAGTTTTGGGGGCAGAATGAATGGCTACACCTTC.

The CDR3: CASTGTAIYEQYF. DNA for the CDR3: TGTGCCAGCACCGGGACAGCCATCTACGAGCAGTACTTC. V and J are TRBV6-1 and TRBJ2-7; 7 bases match TRBD1. J lost 3 bases, V lost 7 bases, and 6 bases had no gene match. CDR1 is MNHNS, CDR2 SASEGT, per germline. The CDR3 has 13 amino acids.

J is TRBJ1-4 and V is TRBV13; D is undetermined. Germline CDR1 and CDR2: PRHDT and FYEKMQ (reference sequence). CDR3 length: 16 residues. V was clipped by 2 bases and J by 2 bases, with 12 bases between them. This CDR3 reads CASSLSPGSTNEKLFF. The CDR3 DNA is TGTGCCAGCAGCTTATCACCCGGGAGTACTAATGAAAAACTGTTTTTT.

The V call is TRBV29-1, the J call TRBJ2-3; 9 bases align to TRBD2. CDR1 and CDR2 from the germline V gene are SQVTM and ANQGSEA. V was pared by 4 bases and J by 5 bases, with 10 bases of the junction left unmatched. The CDR3 is 15 residues long. The CDR3 nucleotides read TGCAGCGTTGGGGGTAGCGGGAGACGGGAAGATACGCAGTATTTT. This gives the protein CSVGGSGRREDTQYF.

This chain joins TRBV9 and TRBJ2-5; TRBD2 aligns across 9 bases. The germline CDR1 and CDR2 sequences are SGDLS and YYNGEE. J gave up 5 bases and V 4 bases, and 9 bases lay outside the gene matches. The CDR3 covers 15 residues. Written as DNA, the CDR3 is TGTGCCAGCAGCCCCATAGCGGGAGTTAGGGAGACCCAGTACTTC. It is translated as CASSPIAGVRETQYF.

The rearrangement uses TRBV5-1 and TRBJ1-1, with D possibly TRBD1 on 5 matching bases. Germline V gives CDR1 SGHRS, CDR2 YFSETQ. The CDR3 has 15 residues. Trimming shortened V by 2 bases and J by 4 bases, and 15 bases separated the two germline ends. CDR3 sequence reads: CASSFDRTLGTEAFF. Written as DNA, the CDR3 is TGCGCCAGCAGCTTCGACAGAACCTTGGGCACTGAAGCTTTCTTT.

This chain connects TRBV6-1 to TRBJ2-2; 8 bases fit TRBD2. The J segment lost 12 bases and the V segment lost 0 bases, leaving 9 bases of the junction unmatched. From germline, CDR1 is MNHNS and CDR2 SASEGT. The CDR3 has 15 amino acids. The CDR3 region has the DNA TGTGCCAGCAGTGAAGCTCGAGCGGGAGTGGTGAAGCTGTTTTTT. Translating it yields CASSEARAGVVKLFF.

CDR3 residues: CASSAAFGSNQPQHF. The DNA for the CDR3 is TGTGCCAGCAGCGCCGCGTTCGGAAGCAATCAGCCCCAGCATTTT. V gene TRBV28 combines with J gene TRBJ1-5; D gene uncertain. There are 15 residues in the CDR3. Trimming took 6 bases from V and 1 from J, leaving 13 bases between them. Germline V gene lookup returns CDR1 MDHEN and CDR2 SYDVKM.

V usage is TRBV15 and J usage is TRBJ2-1; D is unclear. Germline V lookup: CDR1 LNHNV, CDR2 YYDKDF (reference sequence). The CDR3 spans 15 residues. V lost 0 bases, J lost 1 base, and 7 bases lay in between. In nucleotides, the CDR3 is TGTGCCACCAGCAGAGAGAGAGGTTCCTACAATGAGCAGTTCTTC. Its translation: CATSRERGSYNEQFF.

The chain joins TRBV2 to TRBJ2-2; possible D gene TRBD2, 6 bases. V was trimmed by 6 bases and J by 2 bases, leaving 13 bases between them. Germline V gene sequence: CDR1 SNHLY, CDR2 FYNNEI. This CDR3 is 15 amino acids long. The CDR3 coding sequence is TGTGCCAGCAGCGGTCTAGCGCTTAACACCGGGGAGCTGTTTTTT. Translated, it gives CASSGLALNTGELFF.

The chain's CDR3 is CASSLGEQLYEQYF. The CDR3 region has the DNA TGTGCCAGCAGCTTAGGTGAGCAGCTCTACGAGCAGTACTTC. The chain couples TRBV11-2 to TRBJ2-7; D is unclear. Per germline, CDR1 SGHAT and CDR2 FQNNGV. The V end lost 1 base, the J end lost 3 bases, and 10 bases lay between the germline ends. The CDR3 consists of 14 residues.

The chain links TRBV11-2 to TRBJ2-7, with D tentatively TRBD2 (5 bases). Trimming removed 1 base from V and 1 base from J, with 5 bases in between. CDR1 SGHAT and CDR2 FQNNGV come from the germline V gene. The CDR3 loop spans 13 amino acids. CDR3 protein: CASSLGESYEQYF. The CDR3 region has the DNA TGTGCCAGCAGCTTAGGGGAGTCCTACGAGCAGTACTTC.

This clone was detected only once. The chain recombines TRBV6-1 with TRBJ1-4; maybe TRBD1 (5 bases). The germline V and J ends were trimmed by 10 bases and 0 bases, with 12 bases remaining between them. From germline, CDR1 is MNHNS and CDR2 SASEGT. CDR3 length: 14 amino acids. The CDR3 protein is CATGGDATNEKLFF. The CDR3 DNA sequence: TGTGCCACCGGGGGAGATGCAACTAATGAAAAACTGTTTTTT.

The CDR3 sequence is CASSVGTSGNSYNEQFF. The DNA for the CDR3 is TGTGCCAGCAGCGTAGGGACTAGCGGGAACTCCTACAATGAGCAGTTCTTC. The J gene is TRBJ2-1, the V gene TRBV7-9, with 13 bases aligning to TRBD2. The V gene end was trimmed by 5 bases and the J gene end by 0 bases; junction bases not matched to a gene: 4. The CDR3 is made up of 17 amino acids. The germline CDR1 and CDR2 sequences are SEHNR and FQNEAQ (reference sequence).

This chain joins TRBV2 and TRBJ2-3, with TRBD2 as a possible D gene (6 bases). This CDR3 contains 14 residues. In germline, CDR1 is SNHLY, CDR2 FYNNEI. The V end lost 6 bases, the J end lost 2 bases, and 12 bases lay between the germline ends. The DNA of the CDR3 is TGTGCCAGCAGAGGAGGGATGGACACAGATACGCAGTATTTT. Translated: CASRGGMDTDTQYF.

V is TRBV7-6 and J is TRBJ1-2, with 7 nucleotides matching TRBD1. This CDR3 comprises 16 residues. From germline, CDR1 is SGHVS and CDR2 FNYEAQ. V shed 5 bases and J 6 bases; nucleotides not matched to a gene: 15. The CDR3 sequence: CASSPYGTAHEDGYTF. Here the CDR3 DNA reads TGTGCCAGCAGCCCATACGGGACAGCACACGAGGATGGCTACACCTTC.

The J gene is TRBJ2-7, the V gene TRBV7-6; 11 nucleotides line up with TRBD2. The CDR3 consists of 14 residues. The trim removed 5 bases at V and 4 bases at J, leaving 4 bases unmatched. Per the germline V gene, CDR1 is SGHVS and CDR2 is FNYEAQ. The DNA of the CDR3 is TGTGCCAGCAGCCCGGGACTAGCGGCTTACGAGCAGTACTTC. It translates to CASSPGLAAYEQYF.

This chain joins TRBV2 and TRBJ2-7; 8 bases fit TRBD1. This CDR3 has 13 amino acids. V lost 4 bases and J lost 5; bases outside the gene matches: 4. Germline V gives CDR1 SNHLY, CDR2 FYNNEI. The CDR3 loop reads CASSGTGLNEQYF. The CDR3 region has the DNA TGTGCCAGCAGTGGGACAGGGCTCAACGAGCAGTACTTC.

This chain joins TRBV27 and TRBJ2-1, with 10 bases lining up with TRBD1. Germline V gene sequence: CDR1 MNHEY, CDR2 SMNVEV (reference sequence). This CDR3 contains 16 residues. V lost 2 bases to trimming and J lost 7 bases; unmatched junction nucleotides: 8. CDR3 nucleotide sequence: TGTGCCAGCAGTTTACTCGGACAGGGGGGAAGTAATGAGCAGTTCTTC. Protein product: CASSLLGQGGSNEQFF.